This is a list of T cell receptor beta chains from one sample in a study of T-cell memory formation after mild COVID-19. TCRdb fed the 5' RACE reads into MiXCR, producing one record per CDR3 protein. The sample gives 150,000 to 200,000 distinct CDR3 sequences, around 10% of which show up once; around 3.8% is in the top ten. The sample was PBMCs or a T cell subset sorted from them (not recorded which). The source of these receptors is a man aged 18 to 35 who had mild COVID-19 (a few samples of this study predate the infection). Cell type and time point are not known. CDR3s include the opening cysteine and the closing phenylalanine or tryptophan.

>TRBV6-5
CASVRQGLYNEQFF
>TRBV18
CASSPPGGQGWIYGYTF
>TRBV12-3/TRBV12-4
CASSSSRTGELFF
>TRBV9
CASSVYFEGDEQFF
>TRBV12-3/TRBV12-4
CASRLDRDETQYF
>TRBV5-1
CASSPGQGVDEQFF
>TRBV20-1
CSASSGQGPGYTF
>TRBV11-2
CASSLGRGISTDTQYF
>TRBV6-5
CASSYERYNQPQHF
>TRBV28
CASSAGGQENIQYF
>TRBV10-2
CASSFSGGETQYF
>TRBV4-3
CASSQNWLATDTQYF
>TRBV9
CASSGTGRRGEKLFF
>TRBV6-6
CASRDYHTDTQYF
>TRBV6-5
CASSTRKQGNSPLHF
>TRBV5-1
CASSLSWQGAYEQYF
>TRBV12-3/TRBV12-4
CASISPEGTDTQYF
>TRBV3-1
CASSQARNTGELFF
>TRBV5-1
CASSLGVGPETQYF
>TRBV18
CASSPDGAYEQYF
>TRBV4-3
CASSHSAGGILGEQFF
>TRBV29-1
CSVGGGGENQPQHF
>TRBV7-2
CASSFDRGEYEQYF
>TRBV4-3
CASSPQNSIGYTF
>TRBV20-1
CSARRQPMNTEAFF
>TRBV7-2
CASSHPPGQGRSPLHF
>TRBV4-3
CASSQGQTYQETQYF
>TRBV4-1
CASSQDKRGSSYNEQFF
>TRBV20-1
CSANHPGVPTEAFF
>TRBV7-2
CASSLSGSSTGELFF
>TRBV5-1
CASSSPTANTEAFF
>TRBV18
CASSPSDRVQYF
>TRBV5-1
CASSGGGGSYGYTF
>TRBV5-1
CASSLEGPGDTEAFF
>TRBV6-2/TRBV6-3
CASSYARRGNNEQFF
>TRBV29-1
CSGGNGGPYNEQFF
>TRBV2
CAGQTLSSTDTQYF
>TRBV14
CASSINRETQYF
>TRBV7-2
CASSWGVHTDTQYF
>TRBV6-2/TRBV6-3
CASSPRTGSSEQFF
>TRBV9
CASSVEGRGGGTGELFF
>TRBV15
CATSREGHYEQYF
>TRBV6-9
CASSSGQGVNEQFF
>TRBV24-1
CATSDPGGEAFF
>TRBV20-1
CSARVPGSTDTQYF
>TRBV12-3/TRBV12-4
CASSSVRGSAWGTDTQYF
>TRBV5-1
CASSPTGTGDRGELFF
>TRBV5-1
CASSLPRGSYNEQFF
>TRBV7-2
CASSLEGRANYGYTF
>TRBV5-1
CASSLGQGSSSYNEQFF
>TRBV29-1
CSVRTGTNYGYTF
>TRBV5-1
CASSEGYEQYF
>TRBV4-2
CASSQKAGQGYEQYF
>TRBV20-1
CSARDLLGEETQYF
>TRBV20-1
CSARTVGSNQPQHF